Presented here are 23 T cell receptor beta chains from one specimen sequenced in a study of T cells in narcolepsy. This table comes from immunoSEQ multiplex PCR, and its TCRdb copy is limited to in-frame clones, with some not included. The sample records over 30,000 clones, approximately 80% being singletons. Sequencing was performed on CD45RA- memory CD4+ T cells from PBMCs. The origin of the receptors is a human donor with narcolepsy.

This chain uses TRBV28 with TRBJ2-7, with D possibly being TRBD1 (6 bases). The CDR3 runs to 15 residues. Germline CDR1 reads MDHEN; CDR2 reads SYDVKM. V was shortened by 4 bases and J by 5 bases, with 18 bases between the two germline ends. CDR3 loop: CASSSTGTKGNEQYF. In DNA form, the CDR3 reads TGTGCCAGCAGTTCTACAGGGACGAAGGGGAACGAGCAGTACTTC.

The genes are TRBV13 and TRBJ1-5; D gene ambiguous. CDR1 and CDR2 from the germline V gene are PRHDT and FYEKMQ (reference sequence). This CDR3 region has 13 residues. V was cut by 6 bases and J by 7 bases, with 13 bases left in between. The CDR3 sequence is CASSHQAPQPQHF. CDR3 DNA sequence: TGTGCCAGCAGTCATCAGGCCCCACAGCCCCAGCATTTT.

The chain uses TRBV4-2 and TRBJ2-3; 7 bases map to TRBD2. This CDR3 has 16 residues. V lost 4 bases, J lost 5 bases, and 12 bases stayed unmatched. The germline gives CDR1 LGHNA, CDR2 YNFKEQ. CDR3 amino acids: CASSLWRAGRGDTQYF. CDR3 sequence (DNA): TGTGCCAGCAGCCTATGGAGGGCAGGGAGGGGAGATACGCAGTATTTT.

J is TRBJ2-2 and V is TRBV9, with a tentative D call TRBD1 (6 bases). The germline V gene has CDR1 SGDLS and CDR2 YYNGEE. The CDR3 loop spans 14 amino acids. Trimming took 4 bases from V and 1 from J, leaving 8 bases between them. CDR3 nucleotides: TGTGCCAGCAGCCCACAGGGGAACACCGGGGAGCTGTTTTTT. This sequence encodes CASSPQGNTGELFF.

The rearrangement uses TRBV1 and TRBJ2-1; the table assigns TRBD2, which was not confirmed against the DNA. TRBV1 represents a pseudogene. The CDR3 runs 14 residues. In nucleotides, the CDR3 is TGCACCAGCAGCCTCTATTGTAGTTACAATGAGCAGTTCTTC. Its translation is CTSSLYCSYNEQFF.

CDR3 amino acids: CASSLLPGQRGWNEQFF. CDR3 DNA: TGTGCCAGCAGCTTACTTCCTGGGCAACGGGGGTGGAATGAGCAGTTCTTC. J is TRBJ2-1 and V is TRBV13; tentatively, D is TRBD2 (6 bases). V lost 2 bases and J lost 7, with 21 bases in between. CDR3 length equals 17 residues. Germline V gene sequence: CDR1 PRHDT, CDR2 FYEKMQ (reference sequence). The entire variable domain, with the rest obtained from reference TRBV13 and TRBJ2-1, is as follows: AAGVIQSPRHLIKEKRETATLKCYPIPRHDTVYWYQQGPGQDPQFLISFYEKMQSDKGSIPDRFSAQQFSDYHSELNMSSLELGDSALYFCASSLLPGQRGWNEQFFGPGTRLTVL.

The V gene is TRBV2, the J gene TRBJ1-1; D is perhaps TRBD1 (5 bases). V was shortened by 11 bases and J by 4 bases, with 20 bases between the two germline ends. CDR3 length: 14 residues. Germline V lookup: CDR1 SNHLY, CDR2 FYNNEI. The CDR3, as DNA: TGTGCCGGAAGAAGGGGAGTAACAAGCACTGAAGCTTTCTTT. Its translation: CAGRRGVTSTEAFF.

This sequence joins TRBV18 and TRBJ1-1; D is perhaps TRBD1 (6 bases). The CDR3 spans 13 residues. Germline CDR1 is KGHSH and CDR2 is LQKENI. The germline V and J ends were trimmed by 2 bases and 3 bases, with 7 bases remaining between them. CDR3 in amino acids: CASSPAGDTEAFF. CDR3 coding DNA: TGTGCCAGCTCACCAGCAGGGGACACTGAAGCTTTCTTT.

The gene calls are TRBV5-5 and TRBJ1-1; tentatively, D is TRBD1 (6 bases). This CDR3 is built from 14 residues. Trimming shortened V by 4 bases and J by 11 bases, and 21 bases separated the two germline ends. The germline gives CDR1 SGHKS, CDR2 YYEKEE (reference sequence). CDR3 region: CASSQENRDPRAFF. CDR3 sequence (DNA): TGTGCCAGCAGCCAAGAAAACAGGGACCCTCGGGCTTTCTTT.

The chain carries TRBV11-2 and TRBJ1-6, with D perhaps TRBD1 (6 bases). Trimming removed 8 bases from V and 7 bases from J, with 21 bases in between. The CDR3 consists of 16 residues. Germline V gives CDR1 SGHAT, CDR2 FQNNGV. CDR3 region: CASGRGGILENSPLHF. The CDR3 DNA reads TGTGCCAGCGGGAGGGGGGGGATTTTAGAAAATTCACCCCTCCACTTT.

This chain links TRBV4-3 with TRBJ2-1; no reliable D call. From germline, CDR1 is LGHNA and CDR2 YSLEER. The CDR3 is 14 amino acids. The V end lost 2 bases, the J end lost 7 bases, and 12 bases lay between the germline ends. CDR3: CASSQNLLGNEQFF. CDR3 DNA: TGCGCCAGCAGCCAAAATTTACTGGGGAATGAGCAGTTCTTC.

This rearrangement joins TRBV7-2 to TRBJ2-1, with no clear D. The CDR3 totals 12 residues. Germline CDR1 SGHTA, CDR2 FQGNSA. V was trimmed by 5 bases and J by 9 bases, leaving 11 bases between them. CDR3 nucleotides: TGTGCCAGCAGCCCACCCCCTCGTGAGCAGTTCTTC. This codes for CASSPPPREQFF.

This clone was recorded a few times. V is TRBV10-1 and J is TRBJ1-6; 9 nucleotides match TRBD1. The CDR3 consists of 14 residues. V lost 5 bases to trimming and J lost 10 bases; unmatched junction nucleotides: 6. From germline, CDR1 is WNHNN and CDR2 SYGVQD (reference sequence). The CDR3 nucleotides read TGCGCCAGCAGTCGGGACAGGGTAGGATCACCCCTCCACTTT. This sequence encodes CASSRDRVGSPLHF.

This chain joins TRBV15 and TRBJ2-5; D gene unclear. Germline V gene data show CDR1 as LNHNV and CDR2 as YYDKDF (reference sequence). Trimming pared 1 base from V and 3 bases from J, leaving 9 bases between. The CDR3 totals 14 residues. As DNA, the CDR3 is TGTGCCACCAGCAGAGGACGGACCGAAGAGACCCAGTACTTC. This encodes CATSRGRTEETQYF.

J is TRBJ2-7 and V is TRBV2, with D possibly being TRBD2 (5 bases). CDR3 length: 13 residues. V dropped 3 bases and J dropped 6 bases, with 12 bases sitting between them. The V gene's germline CDR1 is SNHLY and CDR2 FYNNEI. CDR3 sequence reads: CASSERVRGEQYV. DNA for the CDR3: TGTGCCAGCAGTGAGCGGGTCCGGGGCGAGCAGTACGTC.

Regarding this clone: The sample contains more than one DNA sequence encoding this CDR3. The chain carries TRBV9 and TRBJ2-2; D is undetermined. Germline CDR1 and CDR2: SGDLS and YYNGEE. V was trimmed by 0 bases and J by 2 bases, leaving 5 bases between them. There are 14 residues in the CDR3. This chain's CDR3 is CASSVVANTGELFF. The CDR3 DNA reads TGTGCCAGCAGCGTAGTGGCAAACACCGGGGAGCTGTTTTTT.

The chain recombines TRBV28 with TRBJ2-2, with TRBD1 matching 9 bases. The ends lost 10 bases at V and 6 bases at J; junction bases unmatched: 12. This CDR3 is 15 amino acids long. The germline V gene has CDR1 MDHEN and CDR2 SYDVKM. The CDR3 sequence: CATISGTGSAGELFF. The CDR3 DNA reads TGTGCCACCATTTCCGGGACAGGGTCAGCCGGGGAGCTGTTTTTT.

The chain links TRBV11-2 to TRBJ1-1; D remains ambiguous. Looked up from germline, CDR1 is SGHAT and CDR2 is FQNNGV. The CDR3 contains 14 residues. V lost 5 bases to trimming and J lost 1 base, with 11 bases between them. The CDR3 is CASSPPLRNTEAFF. CDR3 coding DNA: TGTGCCAGCAGCCCTCCTCTAAGGAACACTGAAGCTTTCTTT.

This clone has a single count. The chain carries TRBV6-1 and TRBJ1-1; possibly TRBD1 for D (6 bases). Deletions cut 0 bases from V and 7 bases from J, with 18 bases between. The CDR3 has 16 residues. CDR1 MNHNS and CDR2 SASEGT come from the germline V gene. CDR3 coding DNA: TGTGCCAGCAGTGAAGCGCTCGGGACACTTAAGTATGAAGCTTTCTTT. It encodes CASSEALGTLKYEAFF.

The genes are TRBV5-1 and TRBJ2-3; D gene ambiguous. The CDR3 length is 11 residues. The ends were cut back, 1 base at V and 6 bases at J, with 3 bases in the middle. Germline lookup yields CDR1 SGHRS and CDR2 YFSETQ. Here the CDR3 DNA reads TGCGCCAGCAGCTTGTCCGATACGCAGTATTTT. Its translation: CASSLSDTQYF. Looking up the rest from reference TRBV5-1 and TRBJ2-3 gives the full variable domain: KAGVTQTPRYLIKTRGQQVTLSCSPISGHRSVSWYQQTPGQGLQFLFEYFSETQRNKGNFPGRFSGRQFSNSRSEMNVSTLELGDSALYLCASSLSDTQYFGPGTRLTVL.

This chain joins TRBV30 and TRBJ1-5; weak D call: TRBD1 (5 bases). Trimming left V 0 bases short and J 2 bases short, with 5 bases between. Germline V lookup: CDR1 GTSNPN, CDR2 SVGIG (reference sequence). This CDR3 has 13 amino acids. CDR3 coding DNA: TGTGCCTGGAGTGTGACAGGCAATCAGCCCCAGCATTTT. Amino acid sequence: CAWSVTGNQPQHF.

The table lists this clone with a count of one. This chain joins TRBV5-6 and TRBJ1-1, with 9 positions matching TRBD1. The ends lost 0 bases at V and 5 bases at J; junction bases unmatched: 2. The CDR3 length is 14 residues. From germline, CDR1 is SGHDT and CDR2 YYEEEE. The CDR3 nucleotides are TGTGCCAGCAGCTTGGGACAGGGGGGGACTGAAGCTTTCTTT. Amino acid sequence: CASSLGQGGTEAFF. Based on the CDR3 plus reference TRBV5-6 and TRBJ1-1, the full variable domain is DAGVTQSPTHLIKTRGQQVTLRCSPKSGHDTVSWYQQALGQGPQFIFQYYEEEERQRGNFPDRFSGHQFPNYSSELNVNALLLGDSALYLCASSLGQGGTEAFFGQGTRLTVV.

The chain employs TRBV28 and TRBJ1-2, with TRBD1 matching 8 bases. With V trimmed by 2 bases and J by 3 bases, 5 bases remained unmatched. CDR1 and CDR2 from the germline V gene are MDHEN and SYDVKM. The CDR3 contains 15 residues. This CDR3 reads CASSLGTGIYYGYTF. CDR3 bases: TGTGCCAGCAGTTTAGGGACAGGCATATACTATGGCTACACCTTC.